One sample yielded the 2 T cell receptor beta chains listed below, sequenced in a study of CD8 T cells in ankylosing spondylitis. TCRdb re-called the 5' RACE reads through MiXCR, storing one row per CDR3 protein. Among about 240,000 distinct CDR3 sequences, roughly a quarter were seen once, and the ten largest hold about 0.6%. The sequenced sample was blood, either unsorted or a sorted T cell fraction (not recorded which). Source of these receptors: a male donor with ankylosing spondylitis or in good health (not recorded which).

This clonotype was seen ten or more times. The genes are TRBV12-3 or TRBV12-4 and TRBJ2-3; 7 bases align to TRBD2. J gave up 0 bases and V 2 bases, and 8 bases lay outside the gene matches. There are 17 residues in the CDR3. The CDR3 loop is CASSLPKGGASTDTQYF. In nucleotides, the CDR3 is TGTGCCAGCAGTTTACCTAAGGGAGGGGCCAGCACAGATACGCAGTATTTT.

This clonotype showed up just a few times. The V and J genes are TRBV29-1 and TRBJ1-2; D may be TRBD1 (6 bases). Between the trimmed V and J ends, which lost 0 bases and 10 bases, there was a span of 12 bases. This CDR3 is 12 amino acids long. CDR1 SQVTM and CDR2 ANQGSEA come from the germline V gene. Here the CDR3 DNA reads TGCAGCGTTGAAGAGGCAGGGGAGGACTACACCTTC. Amino acid sequence: CSVEEAGEDYTF.